This T cell receptor (beta chain) is from a study of T-cell reconstitution after alpha-beta-depleted transplantation in children. TCRbeta library construction was performed incorporating unique molecular identifiers. TCRdb called the PCR reads again in MiXCR, with one record for every CDR3 protein. The sample yields over 550,000 distinct CDR3 sequences, roughly 10% seen once. Trimming took 5 bases from V and 7 from J; bases not matched to a gene: 12. The CDR3 runs to 17 residues. The germline V gene has CDR1 SQVTM and CDR2 ANQGSEA. The rearrangement uses TRBV29-1 and TRBJ2-2, with 14 bases fitting TRBD2. The receptor was isolated from a human donor who donated a stem cell graft to a child with acute myeloid leukemia. Sample: PBMCs from the stem cell graft donor, taken from the stem cell graft. The CDR3 protein is CSVKGTGLAGAVGELFF. The CDR3 coding sequence is TGCAGCGTTAAAGGAACGGGACTAGCGGGAGCCGTCGGGGAGCTGTTTTTT.